Presented here are 15 T cell receptor beta chains from one specimen sequenced in a study of blood T cell repertoires in COVID-19. Only in-frame clones appear in the TCRdb table, and some are missing; sequencing was by immunoSEQ multiplex PCR. The table lists roughly 43,000 clones, over 75% of them singletons, with around a quarter in the top ten. Sequenced sample: peripheral blood. These receptors were obtained from a woman aged 55-75 years with acute or convalescent COVID-19.

The rearrangement joins TRBV11-2 to TRBJ2-3; D possibly corresponds to TRBD2 (5 bases). The CDR3 is 14 residues long. Trimming removed 5 bases at V and 6 bases at J, with 15 bases between. The germline V gene has CDR1 SGHAT and CDR2 FQNNGV. The CDR3 protein is CASSPLGIGDTQYF. As DNA, the CDR3 is TGTGCCAGCAGCCCCCTCGGGATTGGGGATACGCAGTATTTT.

The V gene is TRBV9, the J gene TRBJ2-3; D is unresolved. Germline lookup yields CDR1 SGDLS and CDR2 YYNGEE. This CDR3 has 12 amino acids. The V end lost 4 bases, the J end lost 2 bases, and 5 bases lay between the germline ends. In DNA, the CDR3 is TGTGCCAGCAGCCCCAACACAGATACGCAGTATTTT. Encoded protein: CASSPNTDTQYF.

CDR3 sequence reads: CASTLGHGNGYTF. In DNA, the CDR3 is TGTGCCAGCACCCTGGGACATGGTAATGGCTACACCTTC. This chain joins TRBV6-5 and TRBJ1-2, with a weak D call TRBD1 (6 bases). The CDR3 extends over 13 amino acids. Germline values: CDR1 MNHEY, CDR2 SVGAGI. Trimming took 7 bases from V and 6 from J, leaving 15 bases between them.

This chain connects TRBV6-4 to TRBJ2-1; 7 positions agree with TRBD1. Germline V gene lookup returns CDR1 MRHNA and CDR2 SNTAGT. The CDR3 is 13 residues long. The trim removed 5 bases at V and 7 bases at J, leaving 5 bases unmatched. The CDR3 is CASSTTGVNEQFF. The CDR3 nucleotides read TGTGCCAGCAGTACCACAGGGGTAAATGAGCAGTTCTTC.

The V gene is TRBV29-1, the J gene TRBJ2-6; D remains unclear. V was shortened by 4 bases and J by 0 bases, with 4 bases between the two germline ends. CDR1 is SQVTM and CDR2 is ANQGSEA in the germline V gene. The length of the CDR3 is 13 residues. The DNA for the CDR3 is TGCAGCGTTGCATTCTCTGGGGCCAACGTCCTGACTTTC. Translated, it gives CSVAFSGANVLTF.

This clone was seen only once. The chain links TRBV5-6 to TRBJ2-6, with 11 bases lining up with TRBD1. Germline loops: CDR1 SGHDT, CDR2 YYEEEE. This CDR3 spans 18 amino acids. V lost 4 bases and J lost 2; bases outside the gene matches: 8. The CDR3 sequence: CASSKEVGQGAGANVLTF. The CDR3 DNA sequence: TGTGCCAGCAGCAAGGAGGTGGGACAGGGGGCTGGGGCCAACGTCCTGACTTTC. Full variable domain (rest looked up from reference TRBV5-6 and TRBJ2-6): DAGVTQSPTHLIKTRGQQVTLRCSPKSGHDTVSWYQQALGQGPQFIFQYYEEEERQRGNFPDRFSGHQFPNYSSELNVNALLLGDSALYLCASSKEVGQGAGANVLTFGAGSRLTVL.

The chain links TRBV7-6 to TRBJ2-5, with no clear D. V was cut by 10 bases and J by 1 base, with 16 bases left in between. Germline lookup yields CDR1 SGHVS and CDR2 FNYEAQ. The CDR3 spans 14 residues. CDR3 residues: CATKEEVLQETQYF. The CDR3 nucleotides are TGTGCCACTAAGGAAGAGGTACTCCAAGAGACCCAGTACTTC.

CDR3 amino acids: CASRHKDTQYF. The CDR3 region has the DNA TGTGCCAGCAGACATAAAGATACGCAGTATTTT. The V gene is TRBV6-6, the J gene TRBJ2-3, with D hard to call. The CDR3 has 11 residues. V lost 6 bases, J lost 5 bases, and 6 bases lay in between. Germline-derived CDR1 and CDR2 are MNHNY and SVGAGI (reference sequence).

This clone was recorded only once. The V and J genes are TRBV19 and TRBJ1-2; maybe TRBD1 (6 bases). From germline, CDR1 is LNHDA and CDR2 SQIVND (reference sequence). Trimming removed 5 bases from V and 4 bases from J, with 8 bases in between. The CDR3 runs to 12 residues. CDR3 nucleotides: TGTGCCAGTAGTCGGACAGTCTATGGCTACACCTTC. It encodes CASSRTVYGYTF.

V gene TRBV15 combines with J gene TRBJ1-1; D uncertain. V gave up 4 bases and J gave up 0 bases, with 6 bases separating them. There are 13 residues in the CDR3. Germline CDR1 reads LNHNV; CDR2 reads YYDKDF (reference sequence). DNA for the CDR3: TGTGCCACCAGCAACCAGGTGAACACTGAAGCTTTCTTT. This gives the protein CATSNQVNTEAFF.

The chain is built from TRBV7-8 and TRBJ2-7, with TRBD1 matching 7 bases. The CDR3 covers 15 residues. V was pared by 7 bases and J by 1 base, with 10 bases of the junction left unmatched. Per the germline V gene, CDR1 is SGHVS and CDR2 is FQNEAQ. The CDR3: CASTLGQSSSYEQYF. DNA for the CDR3: TGTGCCAGCACCCTGGGACAGTCATCATCCTACGAGCAGTACTTC.

The CDR3 DNA reads TGCAGCGTTGTTGACAGAAGGGCGGGAAACACCATATATTTT. The encoded protein is CSVVDRRAGNTIYF. The chain uses TRBV29-1 and TRBJ1-3; D might be TRBD1 (5 bases). In germline, CDR1 is SQVTM, CDR2 ANQGSEA. V lost 4 bases, J lost 4 bases, and 14 bases lay in between. The CDR3 is 14 amino acids.

The chain employs TRBV6-2 or TRBV6-3 and TRBJ1-1; D gene unclear. V lost 3 bases to trimming and J lost 6 bases, with 11 bases between them. CDR1 and CDR2 (germline): MNHEY, SVGEGT. The CDR3 has 13 amino acids. The CDR3 DNA follows: TGTGCCAGCAGTTATTCCGGGAGGGCTGAAGCTTTCTTT. Amino acids: CASSYSGRAEAFF.

The chain couples TRBV2 to TRBJ1-1; 10 bases are a match to TRBD1. The CDR3 length is 16 residues. Losses at the gene ends were 1 base for V and 5 bases for J; bases not matched to a gene: 7. Germline CDR1 and CDR2: SNHLY and FYNNEI. CDR3 DNA: TGTGCCAGCAGTGAAGTTGCCGGACAGGGGGGTACTGAAGCTTTCTTT. Translated, it gives CASSEVAGQGGTEAFF.

The chain combines TRBV2 with TRBJ2-7; 12 bases align to TRBD2. After removal of 7 bases from V and 4 bases from J, the junction contained 8 bases not matched to a gene. The CDR3 is 15 residues long. In germline, CDR1 is SNHLY, CDR2 FYNNEI. CDR3 loop: CASTTSGGRGYEQYF. In DNA form, the CDR3 reads TGTGCCAGCACTACTAGCGGGGGGCGGGGTTACGAGCAGTACTTC.